Listed below are T cell receptor beta chains from one sample, sequenced in a study of T-cell memory formation after mild COVID-19. MiXCR, run by TCRdb on the 5' RACE reads, gives a single entry per CDR3 protein. This sample has about 310,000 distinct CDR3 sequences, with about 16% found just once. The sequencing input was PBMCs or a T cell subset sorted from them (not recorded which). The receptors stem from a man younger than 30 who had mild COVID-19 (a few samples of this study predate the infection). Cell type and time point are not known. The CDR3 runs from the conserved cysteine through the conserved F or W. Each record gives: V gene, clone size, CDR3 protein. Not every row has a clone size; where given, it reads once, few, many or a size class.

v_gene: TRBV20-1; abundance: few; CDR3aa: CSARPGNTEAFF
v_gene: TRBV7-2; abundance: few; CDR3aa: CASNIPNTGGTQYF
v_gene: TRBV2; abundance: many; CDR3aa: CASSPFIEVLSTDTQYF
v_gene: TRBV11-2; abundance: few; CDR3aa: CASSLEAGGGDTQYF
v_gene: TRBV5-1; abundance: -; CDR3aa: CASSLTQRGELGEDTQYF
v_gene: TRBV7-2; abundance: few; CDR3aa: CASSIKQGLGQPQHF
v_gene: TRBV3-1; abundance: few; CDR3aa: CASSPETDSSGANVLTF
v_gene: TRBV12-3/TRBV12-4; abundance: few; CDR3aa: CASSGTGAEQYF
v_gene: TRBV29-1; abundance: once; CDR3aa: CSVPLGDTQYF
v_gene: TRBV4-1; abundance: few; CDR3aa: CASSQEQAASYEQYF
v_gene: TRBV6-1; abundance: few; CDR3aa: CASRLDRGADTQYF
v_gene: TRBV7-3; abundance: few; CDR3aa: CASSPQDGYGYTF
v_gene: TRBV7-2; abundance: -; CDR3aa: CASSLGVGRHTDTQYF
v_gene: TRBV5-6; abundance: -; CDR3aa: CASSLGLGVRETQYF
v_gene: TRBV4-3; abundance: few; CDR3aa: CASSQDPTGVATQYF
v_gene: TRBV5-1; abundance: few; CDR3aa: CASSYTGTGVVGYTF
v_gene: TRBV7-9; abundance: many; CDR3aa: CASSLGVGQPQHF
v_gene: TRBV4-1; abundance: -; CDR3aa: CASSQERAQETQYF
v_gene: TRBV28; abundance: -; CDR3aa: CASSRTGRQPQHF
v_gene: TRBV4-1; abundance: many; CDR3aa: CASSPRWVSNQPQHF
v_gene: TRBV4-3; abundance: many; CDR3aa: CASSSQTGSKNIQYF
v_gene: TRBV19; abundance: -; CDR3aa: CASSIARTGATEAFF
v_gene: TRBV12-3/TRBV12-4; abundance: few; CDR3aa: CASSLMGTGNTIYF
v_gene: TRBV6-5; abundance: once; CDR3aa: CASSSRTHQETQYF
v_gene: TRBV18; abundance: -; CDR3aa: CASSPPDREKLFF
v_gene: TRBV6-2/TRBV6-3; abundance: -; CDR3aa: CASTPIGHNQPQHF
v_gene: TRBV4-1; abundance: -; CDR3aa: CASSQVPGTGELFF
v_gene: TRBV20-1; abundance: -; CDR3aa: CSARLGVEAFF
v_gene: TRBV28; abundance: few; CDR3aa: CASSPDRPFQETQYF
v_gene: TRBV12-3/TRBV12-4; abundance: -; CDR3aa: CASSPGTANYQETQYF
v_gene: TRBV5-8; abundance: -; CDR3aa: CASALEFGALAKNIQYF
v_gene: TRBV11-2; abundance: -; CDR3aa: CASSYGTGGQYGYTF
v_gene: TRBV18; abundance: many; CDR3aa: CASSPIMGQTNTEAFF
v_gene: TRBV6-5; abundance: many; CDR3aa: CASSYSKAAYNEQFF
v_gene: TRBV7-2; abundance: -; CDR3aa: CASSARQGPYNEQFF
v_gene: TRBV15; abundance: few; CDR3aa: CATSRPGTVRDTQYF
v_gene: TRBV4-3; abundance: few; CDR3aa: CASSQDLEGPYAEAFF
v_gene: TRBV7-6; abundance: -; CDR3aa: CASSRLADNEQFF
v_gene: TRBV6-6; abundance: -; CDR3aa: CASSYSNRGNYGYTF
v_gene: TRBV5-5; abundance: few; CDR3aa: CASSFTASGTEAFF
v_gene: TRBV10-3; abundance: few; CDR3aa: CAISVGPAKNIQYF
v_gene: TRBV4-2; abundance: -; CDR3aa: CASSQNSQGSRNIQYF
v_gene: TRBV12-3/TRBV12-4; abundance: many; CDR3aa: CASRRQGADTQYF
v_gene: TRBV20-1; abundance: -; CDR3aa: CSAPGTSAKQFF
v_gene: TRBV30; abundance: few; CDR3aa: CAAHPGQGQETQYF
v_gene: TRBV6-2/TRBV6-3; abundance: few; CDR3aa: CASSIMGVEQFF
v_gene: TRBV11-2; abundance: few; CDR3aa: CARLAGNGDNQPQHF
v_gene: TRBV12-5; abundance: -; CDR3aa: CASGLESSYNEQFF
v_gene: TRBV5-1; abundance: -; CDR3aa: CASSPGGTSRGQFF
v_gene: TRBV27; abundance: few; CDR3aa: CASRTGMTDTQYF
v_gene: TRBV7-6; abundance: -; CDR3aa: CASSLDGGGWYGYTF
v_gene: TRBV4-1; abundance: -; CDR3aa: CASSQEGPGVWNEQFF
v_gene: TRBV30; abundance: few; CDR3aa: CAWAQGLSLNEQFF
v_gene: TRBV7-9; abundance: few; CDR3aa: CASSLGSPAVYGYTF
v_gene: TRBV6-5; abundance: -; CDR3aa: CASSYFGTGDSPLHF
v_gene: TRBV4-3; abundance: few; CDR3aa: CASSQPRVPSGNTIYF
v_gene: TRBV7-9; abundance: -; CDR3aa: CASSLLGMGNSPLHF
v_gene: TRBV5-4; abundance: few; CDR3aa: CASTTVGTDTQYF
v_gene: TRBV3-1; abundance: few; CDR3aa: CASSHEPGLKFF